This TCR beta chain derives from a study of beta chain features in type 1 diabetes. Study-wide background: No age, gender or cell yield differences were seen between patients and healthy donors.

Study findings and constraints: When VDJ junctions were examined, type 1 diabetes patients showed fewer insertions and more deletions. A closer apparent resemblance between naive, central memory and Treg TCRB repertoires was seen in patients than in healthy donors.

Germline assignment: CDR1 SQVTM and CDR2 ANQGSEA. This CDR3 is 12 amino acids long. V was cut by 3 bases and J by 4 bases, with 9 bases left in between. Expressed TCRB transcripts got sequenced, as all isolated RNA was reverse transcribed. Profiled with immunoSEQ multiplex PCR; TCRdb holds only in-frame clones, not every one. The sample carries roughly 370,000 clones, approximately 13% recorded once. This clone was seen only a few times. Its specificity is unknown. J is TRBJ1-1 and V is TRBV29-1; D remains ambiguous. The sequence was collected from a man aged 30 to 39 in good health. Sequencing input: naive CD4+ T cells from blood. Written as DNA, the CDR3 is TGCAGCGTTGAGAGGGCAGGCACTGAAGCTTTCTTT. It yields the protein CSVERAGTEAFF. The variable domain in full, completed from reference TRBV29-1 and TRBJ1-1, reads SAVISQKPSRDICQRGTSLTIQCQVDSQVTMMFWYRQQPGQSLTLIATANQGSEATYESGFVIDKFPISRPNLTFSTLTVSNMSPEDSSIYLCSVERAGTEAFFGQGTRLTVV.